Below are 5 T cell receptor beta chains sequenced from a single sample in a study of blood T cells in healthy people across ages (dated by TCRdb to the mid-2010s). Library method: 5' RACE. Sequencing took place on an Illumina HiSeq 2500. A second roughly 7 to 11 cycle PCR used a sample-barcoded 5' primer and a J-beta primer mix. The public reads were reanalyzed by TCRdb: fastp trimming at Q25, MiXCR alignment, in-frame beta chains only. Each CDR3 protein gets just one entry, which takes the most common genes and DNA from the rows behind it. The sample table lists 590,000 or so distinct CDR3 sequences, approximately 30% of them with a count of one. Approximately 15% of the sample comes from the top ten. Specimen: blood. The receptors stem from a woman older than 75 in good health.

The V call is TRBV30, the J call TRBJ1-6; no firm D call. Germline lookup yields CDR1 GTSNPN and CDR2 SVGIG (reference sequence). V lost 0 bases to trimming and J lost 8 bases, with 17 bases between them. This CDR3 contains 16 residues. CDR3 bases: TGTGCCTGGAGTGTAGGTCCGCGGGGAGGGTATTCACCCCTCCACTTT. As protein: CAWSVGPRGGYSPLHF.

This clonotype was picked up many times. V usage is TRBV7-2 and J usage is TRBJ2-3, with D perhaps TRBD2 (5 bases). CDR3 length equals 16 residues. The germline V gene has CDR1 SGHTA and CDR2 FQGNSA. Trimming removed 6 bases at V and 4 bases at J, with 20 bases between. Here the CDR3 DNA reads TGTGCCAGCAGTCTCAACCCGGGGTTAAGGGCAGATACGCAGTATTTT. Residues: CASSLNPGLRADTQYF.

This clonotype was seen repeatedly, ten times or more. The chain has TRBV5-4 and TRBJ2-7; 9 nucleotides match TRBD1. Per germline, CDR1 SGHNT and CDR2 YYREEE (reference sequence). Trimming removed 5 bases from V and 7 bases from J; junction bases left unmatched: 13. This CDR3 is built from 15 residues. In nucleotides, the CDR3 is TGTGCCAGCAGTAGACAGGGGGAGCTCCAAGGGGAGCAGTACTTC. It encodes CASSRQGELQGEQYF.

This clonotype was counted many times. The chain couples TRBV3-1 to TRBJ2-3, with 11 positions matching TRBD1. The CDR3 has 16 amino acids. J lost 5 bases, V lost 0 bases, and 4 bases had no gene match. Germline CDR1 reads LGHDT; CDR2 reads YNNKEL (reference sequence). CDR3: CASSQDGTGGEDTQYF. As DNA, the CDR3 is TGTGCCAGCAGCCAAGATGGGACAGGGGGAGAAGATACGCAGTATTTT.

This clonotype was picked up one time. The CDR3 DNA is TGCACGGAGGGGAGGGAGGGGCAGGACAATGAGCAGTTCTTC. Translation: CTEGREGQDNEQFF. The chain employs TRBV20-1 and TRBJ2-1; the match to TRBD2 covers 7 bases. The CDR3 length is 14 residues. Germline loops: CDR1 DFQATT, CDR2 SNEGSKA (reference sequence).